This entry features one T cell receptor beta chain sequence. Its target is not known. CDR1 and CDR2 from the germline V gene are MNHEY and SMNVEV (reference sequence). The CDR3 spans 13 residues. The V and J ends lost 6 bases and 8 bases respectively, with 14 bases between them. This entry comes from a study of identifying expanded T cells in peripheral blood. General study points: Approximately two-week clone count variance significantly increased as total template count grew.

Data came from immunoSEQ multiplex PCR; TCRdb stores just in-frame clones and leaves some out. The sample holds about 110,000 clones, about 88% seen once. V usage is TRBV27 and J usage is TRBJ2-1, with D tentatively TRBD2 (5 bases). What was sequenced was blood. This TCR came from a person between 18 and 75 years old in good health. CDR3 coding DNA: TGTGCCAGCAGGGACTGGGCATGGGATGAGCAGTTCTTC. It codes for CASRDWAWDEQFF.